This T cell receptor beta chain originates from a study of blood T cell repertoires in COVID-19. Looking at the study overall: The analysed material was cDNA or gDNA that came from T cells, B-cell-depleted T cells, or PBMCs.

Within 2 weeks of study entry, exposed participants had contacted a PCR-confirmed or clinician-diagnosed COVID-19 case. Produced via immunoSEQ multiplex PCR; TCRdb's table is partial and in-frame only. The sample has over 250,000 clones, 80% to 85% seen once. The V and J ends lost 3 bases and 4 bases, in that order; junction bases with no gene match: 2. The CDR3 has 15 residues. Germline CDR1 and CDR2: KGHSH and LQKENI. This clonotype was sampled from a man aged 35-49 years who had been exposed to COVID-19. V is TRBV18 and J is TRBJ2-7; 14 bases match TRBD2. The sequencing sample was made of PBMCs or T cells enriched from blood (not recorded which). The CDR3 nucleotides read TGTGCCAGCTCACCGCGGACTAGCGGGAGGTACGAGCAGTACTTC. This gives the protein CASSPRTSGRYEQYF.